The clone carrying this T cell receptor (beta chain) showed up just once. Sequencing was performed with immunoSEQ multiplex PCR; in TCRdb, only in-frame clones are kept and a portion is missing. This table has tens of thousands of clones, approximately 77% appearing once. The CDR3 is 15 residues long. The germline CDR1 and CDR2 sequences are SGDLS and YYNGEE. V gave up 4 bases and J gave up 5 bases, with 18 bases separating them. This sample was taken from a study of T cells in narcolepsy. Background on the study: Donors had narcolepsy type 1 or type 2, or were healthy controls.

The TCR was taken from a human donor in good health. Specimen: memory (CD45RA-) CD4+ T cells from blood. The chain uses TRBV9 and TRBJ2-5, with D possibly being TRBD1 or TRBD2 (5 bases each). The CDR3, as DNA: TGTGCCAGCAGCATAGGGACCTCGCCCGAGGAGACCCAGTACTTC. This encodes CASSIGTSPEETQYF.